Listed below are T cell receptor beta chains from one sample, sequenced in a study of blood T cell repertoires in COVID-19. Some clones are missing from TCRdb's copy, which holds only in-frame ones; the method was immunoSEQ multiplex PCR. There are roughly 150,000 clones in the sample; approximately 91% occur only once, and about 2.5% lies in the top ten. Source material: peripheral blood. All receptors derive from a woman between 65 and 79 years old with acute or convalescent COVID-19. Both conserved end residues are part of each CDR3. Fields, in order: CDR3 protein, CDR3 DNA, clone size, D gene, J gene, V gene. A D gene is named only where the DNA matches it firmly. The size entry is marked missing in some rows and otherwise reads once, few, many or a size class.

CATRQGRSGANVLTF TGTGCCACCAGACAGGGGAGGTCTGGGGCCAACGTCCTGACTTTC NA TRBD1 TRBJ2-6 TRBV2
CASSPLAAGGLSETQYF TGTGCCAGCAGCCCCCTGGCGGCGGGGGGTCTCTCAGAGACCCAGTACTTC few TRBD2 TRBJ2-5 TRBV7-6
CASSHPGGANADTQYF TGCGCCAGCAGCCACCCCGGGGGGGCCAACGCAGATACGCAGTATTTT NA TRBD2 TRBJ2-3 TRBV4-1
CASSYNTGELFF TGTGCCAGCAGTTATAACACCGGGGAGCTGTTTTTT NA NA TRBJ2-2 TRBV11-1
CASSLGRGNQPQHF TGTGCCAGCAGCTTAGGCAGGGGCAATCAGCCCCAGCATTTT once NA TRBJ1-5 TRBV11-2
CASSRERPQHF TGTGCTAGCAGCCGGGAGCGGCCCCAGCATTTT NA NA TRBJ1-5 TRBV7-7
CASSPARAYEQYF TGTGCCAGCAGCCCAGCGAGAGCCTACGAGCAGTACTTC NA NA TRBJ2-7 TRBV7-2
CSVGGGEMEKLFF TGCAGCGTTGGGGGGGGCGAGATGGAAAAACTGTTTTTT NA NA TRBJ1-4 TRBV29-1
CASIDHRGNQPQHF TGTGCCAGCATAGATCACAGGGGTAATCAGCCCCAGCATTTT NA TRBD1 TRBJ1-5 TRBV2
CASSLAGNQPQHF TGTGCCAGCAGTTTGGCAGGCAATCAGCCCCAGCATTTT NA NA TRBJ1-5 TRBV27
CSAEVGRGVYGYTF TGCAGCGCCGAAGTCGGCAGGGGGGTTTATGGCTACACCTTC NA TRBD1 TRBJ1-2 TRBV29-1
CASSLGVDRAETQYF TGCGCCAGCAGCTTGGGGGTAGACAGGGCGGAGACCCAGTACTTC NA TRBD1 TRBJ2-5 TRBV5-1
CASSQRDRAYGYTF TGTGCCAGCAGCCAGAGGGACAGGGCCTATGGCTACACCTTC NA TRBD1 TRBJ1-2 TRBV11-3
CATREQETQYF TGTGCCACCCGGGAACAAGAGACCCAGTACTTC NA NA TRBJ2-5 TRBV15
CASSKGGNAAGWGNQPQHF TGTGCCAGCAGCAAAGGAGGGAATGCGGCTGGGTGGGGCAATCAGCCCCAGCATTTT NA NA TRBJ1-5 TRBV21-1
CASSNRYTEAFF TGTGCCAGTAGTAACCGGTACACTGAAGCTTTCTTT NA NA TRBJ1-1 TRBV19
CASSTRSGGSYNEQFF TGTGCCAGTAGTACCCGTAGCGGGGGCTCCTACAATGAGCAGTTCTTC NA TRBD2 TRBJ2-1 TRBV19
CASAGGLMNTEAFF TGTGCCAGCGCAGGGGGGCTCATGAACACTGAAGCTTTCTTT once TRBD1 TRBJ1-1 TRBV19
CASSPSAGANYGYTF TGTGCCAGCAGCCCCTCCGCGGGGGCCAACTATGGCTACACCTTC NA NA TRBJ1-2 TRBV9
CAWRPTGGRGYGYTF TGTGCCTGGAGGCCGACGGGAGGGAGAGGGTATGGCTACACCTTC NA NA TRBJ1-2 TRBV30
CASMGSPVHGYTF TGTGCCAGCATGGGCAGCCCGGTCCACGGCTACACCTTC NA NA TRBJ1-2 TRBV6-5
CASSSAGTAPTNEKLFF TGTGCCAGCAGCTCCGCGGGGACGGCTCCAACTAATGAAAAACTGTTTTTT NA NA TRBJ1-4 TRBV28
CASSLEGRGAKEQYF TGCGCCAGCAGCTTGGAGGGGCGGGGGGCTAAAGAGCAGTACTTC NA TRBD2 TRBJ2-7 TRBV5-1
CAWSARQGDNSPLHF TGTGCCTGGAGTGCAAGACAGGGCGATAATTCACCCCTCCACTTT NA TRBD1 TRBJ1-6 TRBV30
CASSLGQGGTEAFF TGCGCCAGCAGCTTGGGGCAGGGGGGCACTGAAGCTTTCTTT few TRBD1 TRBJ1-1 TRBV5-1
CAWVGQGNSPLHF TGTGCCTGGGTGGGACAGGGGAATTCACCCCTCCACTTT NA TRBD1 TRBJ1-6 TRBV30
CASSPPDRAKNSPLHF TGTGCCAGCTCACCACCCGACAGGGCTAAGAATTCACCCCTCCACTTT NA TRBD1 TRBJ1-6 TRBV18
CASSQDSGALRGQFF TGCGCCAGCAGCCAAGATAGCGGGGCCCTCCGGGGGCAGTTCTTC NA TRBD2 TRBJ2-1 TRBV4-1
CASSIAPGQGNYGYTF TGTGCCAGTAGTATCGCTCCCGGACAGGGGAACTATGGCTACACCTTC NA TRBD1 TRBJ1-2 TRBV19
CASSSWTGTTNTEAFF TGCGCCAGCAGCTCCTGGACAGGGACTACGAACACTGAAGCTTTCTTT NA TRBD1 TRBJ1-1 TRBV5-1
CASSEQPGSGEKLFF TGTGCCAGCAGTGAACAGCCGGGGTCGGGTGAAAAACTGTTTTTT few NA TRBJ1-4 TRBV6-1
CAWSKSSGLRGEQFF TGTGCCTGGAGTAAGAGTAGTGGCCTAAGGGGTGAGCAGTTCTTC NA NA TRBJ2-1 TRBV30
CAWSQGGNYGYTF TGTGCCTGGAGTCAGGGAGGTAACTATGGCTACACCTTC NA NA TRBJ1-2 TRBV30
CASSLWAAGAPSGANVLTF TGTGCCAGCAGCTTGTGGGCAGCGGGGGCACCCTCTGGGGCCAACGTCCTGACTTTC few TRBD2 TRBJ2-6 TRBV7-3
CASSGQELGTDTQYF TGTGCCAGCAGTGGACAGGAGCTAGGCACAGATACGCAGTATTTT NA TRBD1 TRBJ2-3 TRBV6-2/TRBV6-3
CASSPYSNQPQHF TGTGCCAGCAGCCCCTATAGCAATCAGCCCCAGCATTTT NA NA TRBJ1-5 TRBV6-4
CASSAPLSSGGAGETQYF TGTGCCAGCAGTGCCCCCCTCTCTAGCGGGGGGGCCGGAGAGACCCAGTACTTC NA TRBD2 TRBJ2-5 TRBV6-2/TRBV6-3
CASSLGGPGEQYF TGTGCCAGCAGTTTGGGGGGGCCGGGCGAGCAGTACTTC NA NA TRBJ2-7 TRBV12-3/TRBV12-4
CASSLDSMNSPLHF TGTGCCAGCAGTTTAGACAGTATGAATTCACCCCTCCACTTT NA NA TRBJ1-6 TRBV27
CASSQSRQFNYGYTF TGTGCCAGCAGCCAATCGCGGCAGTTTAACTATGGCTACACCTTC NA NA TRBJ1-2 TRBV16
CASSLETGKETQYF TGCGCCAGCAGCTTGGAAACCGGGAAAGAGACCCAGTACTTC NA NA TRBJ2-5 TRBV5-1
CSASQQVMNTEAFF TGCAGTGCTAGTCAACAGGTCATGAACACTGAAGCTTTCTTT NA NA TRBJ1-1 TRBV20-1
CASSSGASSYNEQFF TGCGCCAGCAGTAGTGGGGCGAGCTCCTACAATGAGCAGTTCTTC NA NA TRBJ2-1 TRBV5-1
CASSSQVSGNTIYF TGCGCCAGCAGCTCACAGGTCTCTGGAAACACCATATATTTT few NA TRBJ1-3 TRBV5-1